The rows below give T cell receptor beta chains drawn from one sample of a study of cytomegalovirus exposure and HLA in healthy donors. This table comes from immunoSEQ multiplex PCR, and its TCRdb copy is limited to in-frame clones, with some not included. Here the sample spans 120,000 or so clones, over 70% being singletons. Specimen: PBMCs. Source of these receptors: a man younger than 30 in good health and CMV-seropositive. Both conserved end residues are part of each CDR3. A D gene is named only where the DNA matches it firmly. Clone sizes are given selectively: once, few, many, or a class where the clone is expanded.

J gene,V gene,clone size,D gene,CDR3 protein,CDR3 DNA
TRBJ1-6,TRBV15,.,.,CATSRGQDNSPLHF,TGTGCCACCAGCAGAGGGCAAGATAATTCACCCCTCCACTTT
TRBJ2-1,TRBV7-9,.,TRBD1,CSSSIYRGSINEQFF,TGTTCCAGCAGCATTTACAGGGGGTCTATCAATGAGCAGTTCTTC
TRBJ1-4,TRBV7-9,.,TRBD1,CSSSLVRQGINEKLFF,TGTTCCAGCAGCTTAGTGAGACAGGGGATAAATGAAAAACTGTTTTTT
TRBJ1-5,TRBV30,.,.,CAWTQGNSNQPQHF,TGTGCCTGGACACAGGGTAATAGCAATCAGCCCCAGCATTTT
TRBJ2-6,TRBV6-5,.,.,CASSTQGSGANVLTF,TGTGCCAGCAGTACTCAGGGCTCTGGGGCCAACGTCCTGACTTTC
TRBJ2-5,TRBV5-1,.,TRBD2,CASSLFSTSGSQETQYF,TGCGCCAGCAGCTTGTTTAGTACTAGCGGGAGCCAAGAGACCCAGTACTTC
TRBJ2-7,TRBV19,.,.,CASSIQVPYEQYF,TGTGCCAGTAGTATACAGGTACCTTACGAGCAGTACTTC
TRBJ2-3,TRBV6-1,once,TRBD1,CASSEFSRTGGTDTQYF,TGTGCCAGCAGTGAATTTTCTAGGACAGGGGGCACAGATACGCAGTATTTT
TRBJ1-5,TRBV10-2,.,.,CASSERAGNQPQHF,TGCGCCAGCAGTGAGCGGGCAGGGAATCAGCCCCAGCATTTT
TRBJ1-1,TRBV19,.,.,CASSMGGWQLNTEAFF,TGTGCCAGTAGTATGGGAGGTTGGCAGTTGAACACTGAAGCTTTCTTT
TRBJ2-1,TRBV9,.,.,CASSPGSGEQFF,TGTGCCAGCAGCCCAGGCTCGGGGGAGCAGTTCTTC
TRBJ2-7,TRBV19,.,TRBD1,CASRNERQGPYEQYF,TGTGCCAGTAGGAATGAAAGACAGGGCCCCTACGAGCAGTACTTC
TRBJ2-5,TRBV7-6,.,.,CASSPLAANQETQYF,TGTGCCAGCAGCCCCTTAGCGGCAAACCAAGAGACCCAGTACTTC
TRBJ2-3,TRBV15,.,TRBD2,CATRGDTDTQYF,TGTGCCACGCGGGGGGATACAGATACGCAGTATTTT
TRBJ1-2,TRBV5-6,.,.,CASSLDGYGYTF,TGTGCCAGCAGCTTGGACGGCTATGGCTACACCTTC
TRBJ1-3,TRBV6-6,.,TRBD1,CASNPTGGDGNTIYF,TGTGCCAGCAACCCGACAGGGGGCGATGGAAACACCATATATTTT
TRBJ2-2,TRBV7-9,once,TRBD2,CASSLGLAGGSRTGELFF,TGTGCCAGCAGCTTGGGACTAGCGGGAGGGTCGCGCACCGGGGAGCTGTTTTTT
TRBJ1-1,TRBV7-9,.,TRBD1,CASSRQGARTEAFF,TGTGCCAGCAGCCGACAGGGGGCGCGTACTGAAGCTTTCTTT
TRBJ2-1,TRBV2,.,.,CASFQGLVHNEQFF,TGTGCCAGTTTTCAGGGCTTGGTCCACAATGAGCAGTTCTTC
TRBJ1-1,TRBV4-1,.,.,CASSNEAAEAFF,TGCGCCAGCAGTAATGAAGCGGCTGAAGCTTTCTTT
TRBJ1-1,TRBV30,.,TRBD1,CAWRIRDRGRNTEAFF,TGTGCCTGGAGGATCCGGGACAGGGGTAGGAACACTGAAGCTTTCTTT
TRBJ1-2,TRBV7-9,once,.,CASSLGSGVYGYTF,TGTGCCAGCAGCTTAGGTTCAGGGGTGTATGGCTACACCTTC
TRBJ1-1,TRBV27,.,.,CASRRQARYPEAFF,TGTGCCAGCCGTAGACAGGCTAGATACCCTGAAGCTTTCTTT
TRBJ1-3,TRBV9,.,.,CASSVGPGNTIYF,TGTGCCAGCAGCGTAGGGCCGGGAAACACCATATATTTT
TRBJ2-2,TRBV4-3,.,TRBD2,CASSQDQLAGGTGELFF,TGCGCCAGCAGCCAAGATCAGCTAGCGGGGGGGACCGGGGAGCTGTTTTTT
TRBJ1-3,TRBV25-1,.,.,CASSEFKGVSGNTIYF,TGTGCCAGCAGTGAATTTAAGGGAGTCTCTGGAAACACCATATATTTT
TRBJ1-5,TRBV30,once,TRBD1,CAWRTGPNQPQHF,TGTGCCTGGAGGACAGGGCCCAATCAGCCCCAGCATTTT
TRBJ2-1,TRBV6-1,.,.,CASSGAGDSEQFF,TGTGCCAGCAGTGGGGCAGGGGATAGTGAGCAGTTCTTC
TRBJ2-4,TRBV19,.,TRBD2,CASSSIWGGSKNIQYF,TGTGCCAGTAGTTCAATCTGGGGGGGGTCCAAAAACATTCAGTACTTC
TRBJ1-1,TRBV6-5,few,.,CASREGPLMNTEAFF,TGTGCCAGCAGGGAGGGACCTTTAATGAACACTGAAGCTTTCTTT
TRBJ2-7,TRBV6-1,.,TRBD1,CASRRQGPDGEQYF,TGTGCCAGCAGGCGACAGGGGCCCGATGGCGAGCAGTACTTC
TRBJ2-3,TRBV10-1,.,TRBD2,CASSGVAGLTDTQYF,TGCGCCAGCAGTGGGGTAGCGGGACTCACAGATACGCAGTATTTT
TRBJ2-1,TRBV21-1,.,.,CASSAVDRDNEQFF,TGTGCCAGCAGCGCCGTGGACAGGGACAATGAGCAGTTCTTC
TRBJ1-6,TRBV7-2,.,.,CASSSKVFNSPLHF,TGTGCCAGCAGCTCTAAAGTTTTTAATTCACCCCTCCACTTT
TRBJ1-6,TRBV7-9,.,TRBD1,CASSLWEDRHADSPLHF,TGTGCCAGCAGCTTGTGGGAGGACAGGCACGCAGATTCACCCCTCCACTTT
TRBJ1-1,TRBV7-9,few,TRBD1,CASSFTLQGRSVNTEAFF,TGTGCCAGCAGCTTTACCTTACAGGGGAGGAGTGTGAACACTGAAGCTTTCTTT
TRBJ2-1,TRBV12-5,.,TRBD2,CASGLPGLYFNEQFF,TGTGCTAGTGGTTTACCGGGACTATATTTCAACGAGCAGTTCTTC
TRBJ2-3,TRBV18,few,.,CASSPTTGRTDTQYF,TGTGCCAGCTCTCCGACGACAGGACGCACAGATACGCAGTATTTT
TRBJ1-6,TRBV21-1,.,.,CASSKDYHRGFNSPLHF,TGTGCCAGCAGCAAAGATTATCACAGGGGGTTTAATTCACCCCTCCACTTT
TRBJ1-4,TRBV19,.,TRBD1,CASSPRDSATNEKLFF,TGTGCCAGTAGCCCTCGGGACAGTGCAACTAATGAAAAACTGTTTTTT
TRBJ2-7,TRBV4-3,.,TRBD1,CASSQDPGQTYEQYF,TGCGCCAGCAGCCAAGACCCGGGACAGACCTACGAGCAGTACTTC
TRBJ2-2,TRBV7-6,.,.,CASSLAPGVANTGELFF,TGTGCCAGCAGCTTAGCGCCGGGTGTCGCGAACACCGGGGAGCTGTTTTTT
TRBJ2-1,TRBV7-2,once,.,CASSHLKLLSYNEQFF,TGTGCCAGCAGCCACTTAAAACTCCTCTCCTACAATGAGCAGTTCTTC
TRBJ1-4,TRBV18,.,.,CASSPQGAGGEKLFF,TGTGCCAGCTCACCACAGGGCGCGGGAGGTGAAAAACTGTTTTTT
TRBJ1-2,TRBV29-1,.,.,CSVEARSYGYTF,TGCAGCGTTGAAGCGAGGAGCTATGGCTACACCTTC
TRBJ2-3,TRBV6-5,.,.,CASSLAYTDTQYF,TGTGCCAGCAGTTTAGCGTACACAGATACGCAGTATTTT
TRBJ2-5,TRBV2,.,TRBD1,CASTQPGTGQETQYF,TGTGCCAGCACCCAACCCGGGACAGGGCAAGAGACCCAGTACTTC
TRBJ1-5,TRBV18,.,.,CASSPTRRTDTSNQPQHF,TGTGCCAGCTCACCAACCCGCCGGACAGACACCTCCAATCAGCCCCAGCATTTT
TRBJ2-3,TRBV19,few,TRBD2,CASSHQTSGRDTQYF,TGTGCCAGTAGCCACCAGACTAGCGGGAGAGATACGCAGTATTTT
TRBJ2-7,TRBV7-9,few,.,CASSSIHLGRYYEQYF,TGTGCCAGCAGCTCCATACACCTAGGGAGATACTACGAGCAGTACTTC
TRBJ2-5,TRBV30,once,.,CAWSGGFGQETQYF,TGTGCCTGGAGTGGCGGGTTCGGCCAAGAGACCCAGTACTTC
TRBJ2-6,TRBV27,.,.,CASSPDKAGANVLTF,TGTGCCAGCAGTCCCGACAAGGCTGGGGCCAACGTCCTGACTTTC
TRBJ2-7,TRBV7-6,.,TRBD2,CASSLLAGAYEQYF,TGTGCCAGCAGCTTACTAGCGGGGGCCTACGAGCAGTACTTC
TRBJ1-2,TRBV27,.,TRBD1,CASSPRPPGQGASGYTF,TGTGCCAGCAGTCCGAGACCCCCGGGACAGGGGGCGTCTGGCTACACCTTC